The 7 T cell receptor beta chains presented below share a single source sample, sequenced in a study of blood T cell repertoires in COVID-19. Assay used: immunoSEQ multiplex PCR; TCRdb lists only in-frame clones, some missing. In the table there are roughly 58,000 clones, roughly 76% of which are singletons. The sample consisted of peripheral blood. These receptors all stem from a man aged 45-60 years with active or convalescent COVID-19.

The V and J genes are TRBV6-5 and TRBJ2-7, with 8 bases aligning to TRBD2. The CDR3 contains 16 residues. V lost 2 bases, J lost 4 bases, and 10 bases stayed unmatched. Germline V gene data show CDR1 as MNHEY and CDR2 as SVGAGI. CDR3 DNA: TGTGCCAGCAGTTACGTCGGCGGGGGGACGATTTACGAGCAGTACTTC. Encoded protein: CASSYVGGGTIYEQYF.

The chain joins TRBV29-1 to TRBJ2-5; TRBD1 agrees at 11 bases. CDR1 SQVTM and CDR2 ANQGSEA come from the germline V gene. The CDR3 loop spans 15 amino acids. Trimming cost V 3 bases and J 7 bases; bases outside gene matches: 10. In nucleotides, the CDR3 is TGCAGCGTTGAGGGGGACAGGGGGACTTTTGGGACCCAGTACTTC. Translation gives CSVEGDRGTFGTQYF.

The chain employs TRBV12-1 and TRBJ2-7; TRBD2 was called by the table and not checked on the DNA. TRBV12-1 counts as a pseudogene. The CDR3 contains 18 residues. The chain's CDR3 is CASSLPPSRWGGIYEQYF. The DNA for the CDR3 is TGTGCCAGCAGCTTGCCCCCAAGTAGGTGGGGGGGCATCTACGAGCAGTACTTC.

The CDR3 DNA reads as TGCGCCAGCAGTGACTTTGCGACAGGGTTTGGCTACACCTTC. Amino acid sequence: CASSDFATGFGYTF. The chain recombines TRBV10-1 with TRBJ1-2; 7 bases align to TRBD1. The CDR3 loop spans 14 amino acids. Germline trimming cut 3 bases from V and 7 bases from J; bases unmatched to any gene: 8. Germline CDR1 WNHNN, CDR2 SYGVQD (reference sequence).

The V and J genes are TRBV15 and TRBJ1-1; no clear D. Trimming stripped 3 bases from V and 2 bases from J, with 16 bases between. The CDR3 extends over 16 amino acids. The germline V gene has CDR1 LNHNV and CDR2 YYDKDF (reference sequence). CDR3 region: CATSSGNSKVNTEAFF. CDR3 in DNA: TGTGCCACCAGCAGCGGTAACAGCAAGGTAAACACTGAAGCTTTCTTT.

The chain couples TRBV5-4 to TRBJ1-6; D is ambiguous. V lost 5 bases and J lost 10, with 10 bases in between. The germline CDR1 and CDR2 sequences are SGHNT and YYREEE (reference sequence). The CDR3 has 12 residues. The DNA of the CDR3 is TGTGCCAGCAGGAAGGTGGGCTCACCCCTCCACTTT. This sequence encodes CASRKVGSPLHF.

The chain is built from TRBV4-1 and TRBJ2-1; no definite D call. In germline, CDR1 is MGHRA, CDR2 YSYEKL. The CDR3 has 16 amino acids. Trimming stripped 0 bases from V and 0 bases from J, with 9 bases between. The CDR3 protein is CASSQDRHYSYNEQFF. The CDR3, as DNA: TGCGCCAGCAGCCAAGATCGGCACTACTCCTACAATGAGCAGTTCTTC.